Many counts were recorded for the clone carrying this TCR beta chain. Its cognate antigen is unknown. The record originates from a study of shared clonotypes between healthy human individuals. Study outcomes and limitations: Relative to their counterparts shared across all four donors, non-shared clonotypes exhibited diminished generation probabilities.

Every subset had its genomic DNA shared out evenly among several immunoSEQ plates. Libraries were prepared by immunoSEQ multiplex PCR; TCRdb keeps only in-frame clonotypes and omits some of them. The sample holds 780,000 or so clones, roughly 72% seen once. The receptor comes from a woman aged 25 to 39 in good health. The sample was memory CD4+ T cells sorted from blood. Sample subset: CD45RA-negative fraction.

This chain's CDR3 is CASSEATTGAKNIQYF. CDR3 in DNA: TGTGCCAGCAGTGAAGCAACTACAGGGGCCAAAAACATTCAGTACTTC. V gene TRBV6-1 combines with J gene TRBJ2-4, with D perhaps TRBD1 (6 bases). The CDR3 spans 16 residues. V lost 0 bases to trimming and J lost 1 base, with 10 bases between them. CDR1 and CDR2 (germline): MNHNS, SASEGT.